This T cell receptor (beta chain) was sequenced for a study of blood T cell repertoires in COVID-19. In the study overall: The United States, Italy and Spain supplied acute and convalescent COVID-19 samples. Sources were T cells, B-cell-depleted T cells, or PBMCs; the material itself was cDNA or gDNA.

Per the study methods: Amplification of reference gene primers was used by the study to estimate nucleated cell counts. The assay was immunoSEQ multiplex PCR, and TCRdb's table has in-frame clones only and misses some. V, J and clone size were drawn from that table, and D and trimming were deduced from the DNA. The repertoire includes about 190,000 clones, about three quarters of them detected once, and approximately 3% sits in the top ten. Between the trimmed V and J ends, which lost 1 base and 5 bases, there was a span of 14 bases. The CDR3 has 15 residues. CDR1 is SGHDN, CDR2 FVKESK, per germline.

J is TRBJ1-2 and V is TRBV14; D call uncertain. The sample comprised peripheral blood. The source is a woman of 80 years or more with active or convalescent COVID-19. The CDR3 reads CASSQVPGHGYGYTF. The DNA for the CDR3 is TGTGCCAGCAGCCAAGTCCCGGGTCACGGTTATGGCTACACCTTC.